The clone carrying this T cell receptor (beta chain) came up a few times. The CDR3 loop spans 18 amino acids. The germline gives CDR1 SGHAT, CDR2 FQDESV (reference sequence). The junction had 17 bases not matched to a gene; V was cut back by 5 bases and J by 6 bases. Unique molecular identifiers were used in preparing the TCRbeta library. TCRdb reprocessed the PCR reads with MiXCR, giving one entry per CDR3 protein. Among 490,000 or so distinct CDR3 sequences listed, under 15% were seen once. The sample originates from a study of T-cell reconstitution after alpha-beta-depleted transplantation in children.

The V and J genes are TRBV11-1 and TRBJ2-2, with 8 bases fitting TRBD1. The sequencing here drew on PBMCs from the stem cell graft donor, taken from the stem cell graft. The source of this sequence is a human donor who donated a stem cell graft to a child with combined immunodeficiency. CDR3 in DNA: TGTGCCAGCAGCCGTAGCCCATCGATCCCAGGGGGCTCCGGGGAGCTGTTTTTT. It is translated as CASSRSPSIPGGSGELFF.